A single sample is the source of the 32 T cell receptor beta chains below, sequenced in a study of T cells in Graves' hyperthyroidism and ophthalmopathy. From RNA transcripts, TCR beta CDR3 regions were amplified. First-round RT-PCR of the TCR CDR3 relied on the HTBI primer set. TCRdb re-called the multiplex PCR reads with MiXCR, one entry per CDR3 protein. Of hundreds of thousands of distinct CDR3 sequences in the sample, approximately 24% were seen once. Sequencing was carried out using blood. The receptors shown here come from a woman under 40 with Graves' ophthalmopathy.

This clonotype was recorded a few times. This chain connects TRBV7-9 to TRBJ2-5; D uncertain. V lost 0 bases and J lost 4, with 9 bases in between. The CDR3 runs 14 residues. The V gene's germline CDR1 is SEHNR and CDR2 FQNEAQ (reference sequence). The CDR3 nucleotides are TGTGCCAGCAGCTTAGCAGGGATTATAGAGACCCAGTACTTC. It codes for CASSLAGIIETQYF. The complete variable domain, with remaining parts taken from reference TRBV7-9 and TRBJ2-5, reads DTGVSQNPRHKITKRGQNVTFRCDPISEHNRLYWYRQTLGQGPEFLTYFQNEAQLEKSRLLSDRFSAERPKGSFSTLEIQRTEQGDSAMYLCASSLAGIIETQYFGPGTRLLVL.

CDR3 bases: TGTGCCAGCAGTTTACAGCGGAACGAGCAGTACTTC. Translation gives CASSLQRNEQYF. The chain joins TRBV28 to TRBJ2-7; D may be TRBD2 (5 bases). This CDR3 spans 12 amino acids. V was trimmed by 2 bases and J by 5 bases, leaving 7 bases between them. CDR1 and CDR2 from the germline V gene are MDHEN and SYDVKM. Full variable domain (missing parts from reference TRBV28 and TRBJ2-7): DVKVTQSSRYLVKRTGEKVFLECVQDMDHENMFWYRQDPGLGLRLIYFSYDVKMKEKGDIPEGYSVSREKKERFSLILESASTNQTSMYLCASSLQRNEQYFGPGTRLTVT.

This clonotype has at least ten counts. The rearrangement links TRBV27 to TRBJ2-7, with 12 bases identical to TRBD2. The CDR3 sequence is 16 residues long. From germline, CDR1 is MNHEY and CDR2 SMNVEV (reference sequence). V shed 4 bases and J 5 bases; nucleotides not matched to a gene: 9. The CDR3 reads CASSSPRASGGDEQYF. In nucleotides, the CDR3 is TGTGCCAGCAGTTCCCCCCGGGCTAGCGGGGGGGACGAGCAGTACTTC.

In this sample, this clonotype turned up many times. The chain combines TRBV7-9 with TRBJ2-3; 8 nucleotides match TRBD1. Trimming removed 6 bases from V and 0 bases from J; junction bases left unmatched: 17. The CDR3 sequence is 19 residues long. Looked up from germline, CDR1 is SEHNR and CDR2 is FQNEAQ (reference sequence). Here the CDR3 DNA reads TGTGCCAGCAGTTTTTGGAATTCCCAGGGGGCCTGGAGCACAGATACGCAGTATTTT. Translated, it gives CASSFWNSQGAWSTDTQYF.

This clonotype was seen ten or more times. The chain is built from TRBV5-1 and TRBJ2-7; 7 nucleotides line up with TRBD2. CDR1 is SGHRS, CDR2 YFSETQ, per germline. CDR3 length equals 14 residues. Germline trimming cut 6 bases from V and 0 bases from J; bases unmatched to any gene: 6. As DNA, the CDR3 is TGCGCCAGCACCCGGGAGGACCGCTCCTACGAGCAGTACTTC. It yields the protein CASTREDRSYEQYF.

The chain recombines TRBV12-3 or TRBV12-4 with TRBJ1-2; no clear D gene. V was cut by 2 bases and J by 2 bases, with 12 bases left in between. The length of the CDR3 is 15 residues. CDR3 residues: CASSLTVTSNYGYTF. The CDR3 nucleotides read TGTGCCAGCAGTTTAACGGTCACCTCCAACTATGGCTACACCTTC.

This clonotype has ten or more counts. At one end, the junction sequence differs from germline, possibly due to a read error. The genes are TRBV15 and TRBJ2-4, with D uncertain. Germline loops: CDR1 LNHNV, CDR2 YYDKDF (reference sequence). The CDR3 is 16 residues long. In nucleotides, the CDR3 is TGTGCCACCAGCAGAGATCCGCCAGAACGAAGAAACATTAAGTACTTC. Amino acid sequence: CATSRDPPERRNIKYF. Full variable domain (outside the CDR3, taken from reference TRBV15 and TRBJ2-4): DAMVIQNPRYQVTQFGKPVTLSCSQTLNHNVMYWYQQKSSQAPKLLFHYYDKDFNNEADTPDNFQSRRPNTSFCFLDIRSPGLGDTAMYLCATSRDPPERRNIKYFGAGTRLSVL.

Many counts were recorded for this clonotype. The chain employs TRBV5-1 and TRBJ2-4; the D is unclear. Germline-derived CDR1 and CDR2 are SGHRS and YFSETQ. V dropped 0 bases and J dropped 5 bases, with 6 bases sitting between them. The length of the CDR3 is 13 residues. The CDR3 sequence is CASSLGQENIQYF. As DNA, the CDR3 is TGCGCCAGCAGCTTGGGGCAGGAAAACATTCAGTACTTC.

This clonotype was counted ten times or more. This rearrangement joins TRBV10-3 to TRBJ1-1; D possibly corresponds to TRBD1 (6 bases). The V gene lost 11 bases and the J gene lost 0 bases, with 13 bases spanning the gap. The CDR3 covers 13 residues. Germline CDR1 is ENHRY and CDR2 is SYGVKD. The CDR3 loop is CAVWTDLNTEAFF. The CDR3 DNA is TGTGCCGTCTGGACAGACTTGAACACTGAAGCTTTCTTT.

This clonotype was detected many times. V gene TRBV6-2 or TRBV6-3 combines with J gene TRBJ1-5, with D uncertain. V lost 8 bases, J lost 9 bases, and 11 bases lay in between. The CDR3 loop spans 11 amino acids. Per germline, CDR1 MNHEY and CDR2 SVGEGT. Here the CDR3 reads CASGPVGPQHF. The CDR3 coding sequence is TGTGCCAGCGGGCCGGTGGGGCCCCAGCATTTT.

The chain recombines TRBV6-1 with TRBJ2-7; D gene unclear. The DNA end favors TRBJ2-5, so the J call may be wrong. This CDR3 spans 12 amino acids. Germline V gene data show CDR1 as MNHNS and CDR2 as SASEGT. CDR3 coding DNA: TGTGCCAGCGGACCGGGCACCCCGACCCAGTACTTC. Protein: CASGPGTPTQYF.

This chain links TRBV18 with TRBJ1-2; D may be TRBD1 (5 bases). CDR1 is KGHSH, CDR2 LQKENI, per germline. The germline V and J ends were trimmed by 6 bases and 6 bases, with 20 bases remaining between them. The CDR3 length is 15 residues. CDR3 in amino acids: CASSLRGAGPNGYTF. CDR3 coding DNA: TGTGCCAGCTCTCTCCGAGGGGCAGGACCTAATGGCTACACCTTC.

The CDR3 protein is CASSLGGRSSGANVLTF. The CDR3 nucleotides read TGTGCCAGCAGCTTAGGGGGTCGGAGCTCTGGGGCCAACGTCCTGACTTTC. This rearrangement joins TRBV13 to TRBJ2-6, with D hard to call. CDR3 length: 17 residues. CDR1 PRHDT and CDR2 FYEKMQ come from the germline V gene (reference sequence). V gave up 0 bases and J gave up 0 bases, with 9 bases separating them.

V and J are TRBV15 and TRBJ1-2, with D hard to call. Germline V gene lookup returns CDR1 LNHNV and CDR2 YYDKDF (reference sequence). The CDR3 has 14 amino acids. V was pared by 1 base and J by 5 bases, with 11 bases between. The CDR3 loop is CATSRAEASYGYTF. The CDR3 DNA sequence: TGTGCCACCAGCAGAGCAGAGGCTTCATATGGCTACACCTTC. The entire variable domain, with the rest obtained from reference TRBV15 and TRBJ1-2, is as follows: DAMVIQNPRYQVTQFGKPVTLSCSQTLNHNVMYWYQQKSSQAPKLLFHYYDKDFNNEADTPDNFQSRRPNTSFCFLDIRSPGLGDTAMYLCATSRAEASYGYTFGSGTRLTVV.

This clonotype has only a few counts. The J gene is TRBJ2-7, the V gene TRBV10-3; D possibly corresponds to TRBD1 (6 bases). Germline values: CDR1 ENHRY, CDR2 SYGVKD. The V and J ends lost 5 bases and 4 bases respectively, with 15 bases between them. The CDR3 sequence is 14 residues long. This CDR3 reads CAISWTDEKYEQYF. CDR3 coding DNA: TGTGCCATCAGTTGGACAGACGAGAAATACGAGCAGTACTTC.

The sample holds many counts of this clonotype. The chain employs TRBV5-5 and TRBJ2-7; 7 bases match TRBD1. Germline V lookup: CDR1 SGHKS, CDR2 YYEKEE (reference sequence). J was trimmed by 7 bases and V by 1 base; bases with no gene match: 5. CDR3 length: 13 residues. CDR3 sequence (DNA): TGTGCCAGCAGCTTGAAGGGGGCGCGGGAGCAGTACTTC. Translation gives CASSLKGAREQYF.

Regarding this clonotype: A much larger clone lies a single base off, so this may be a read error. The V gene is TRBV6-2 or TRBV6-3, the J gene TRBJ2-7, with 11 positions matching TRBD2. CDR3 length: 14 amino acids. V was pared by 5 bases and J by 3 bases, with 3 bases of the junction left unmatched. From germline, CDR1 is MNHEY and CDR2 SVGEGT. The CDR3 nucleotides are TGTGCCAGCAGTCCGACTAGCGGGAACTACGAGCAGTACTTC. Encoded protein: CASSPTSGNYEQYF.

This clonotype was seen only a few times. The chain combines TRBV19 with TRBJ1-2; D gene ambiguous. V lost 5 bases and J lost 5, with 21 bases in between. The CDR3 contains 16 residues. Germline V gene data show CDR1 as LNHDA and CDR2 as SQIVND (reference sequence). The CDR3 is CASSPDGAVATYGYTF. CDR3 bases: TGTGCCAGTAGTCCCGATGGAGCAGTTGCGACTTATGGCTACACCTTC.

The sample holds many counts of this clonotype. The rearrangement uses TRBV27 and TRBJ1-5; possibly TRBD1 for D (6 bases). There are 14 residues in the CDR3. Trimming stripped 1 base from V and 5 bases from J, with 9 bases between. Germline CDR1 and CDR2: MNHEY and SMNVEV (reference sequence). The CDR3 DNA is TGTGCCAGCAGTTTATTAGGGGGGGATCAGCCCCAGCATTTT. Amino acids: CASSLLGGDQPQHF.

In its sample, this clonotype was seen many times. The chain employs TRBV10-3 and TRBJ2-2; D remains ambiguous. Germline CDR1 and CDR2: ENHRY and SYGVKD. This CDR3 has 13 amino acids. V was cut by 3 bases and J by 4 bases, with 6 bases left in between. DNA of the CDR3: TGTGCCATCAGTGACATGAGCACCGGGGAGCTGTTTTTT. Its translation is CAISDMSTGELFF.

Many counts were recorded for this clonotype. The chain links TRBV6-5 to TRBJ1-1, with D maybe TRBD1 (5 bases). Germline CDR1 MNHEY, CDR2 SVGAGI. The CDR3 covers 15 residues. Trimming removed 2 bases at V and 8 bases at J, with 18 bases between. For the CDR3, the DNA is TGTGCCAGCAGTTACAACCGCAGTCCTGAGGGGGAAGCTTTCTTT. It is translated as CASSYNRSPEGEAFF.

This clonotype was observed many times. This sequence joins TRBV6-5 and TRBJ1-2; 8 positions match TRBD1. The germline V gene has CDR1 MNHEY and CDR2 SVGAGI. The V gene end was trimmed by 5 bases and the J gene end by 4 bases; junction bases not matched to a gene: 3. CDR3 length: 13 amino acids. The CDR3 bases are TGTGCCAGCAGTAGGACAGGGAGCTATGGCTACACCTTC. It yields the protein CASSRTGSYGYTF.

The chain recombines TRBV29-1 with TRBJ2-7; TRBD2 agrees at 9 bases. J lost 6 bases, V lost 7 bases, and 10 bases had no gene match. Germline loops: CDR1 SQVTM, CDR2 ANQGSEA. The CDR3 extends over 13 amino acids. The CDR3 sequence: CSARTSDVAEQYF. In DNA, the CDR3 is TGCAGCGCAAGGACTAGCGACGTAGCCGAGCAGTACTTC.

This clonotype has a count of ten or more. This CDR3 reads CASSPSGTAYGYTF. The CDR3 DNA reads as TGTGCCAGCAGCCCGAGTGGAACAGCCTATGGCTACACCTTC. The chain employs TRBV7-2 and TRBJ1-2, with D unclear. The V and J ends lost 5 bases and 4 bases respectively, with 14 bases between them. The CDR3 is made up of 14 amino acids. CDR1 and CDR2 from the germline V gene are SGHTA and FQGNSA.

This clonotype occurred many times. The V and J genes are TRBV5-1 and TRBJ2-7; 8 nucleotides line up with TRBD2. After removal of 0 bases from V and 5 bases from J, the junction contained 4 bases not matched to a gene. The CDR3 length is 14 residues. CDR1 and CDR2 from the germline V gene are SGHRS and YFSETQ. CDR3 in amino acids: CASSLAGGVDEQYF. CDR3 bases: TGCGCCAGCAGCTTGGCGGGGGGGGTGGACGAGCAGTACTTC.

Many counts were recorded for this clonotype. The J gene is TRBJ2-4, the V gene TRBV12-3 or TRBV12-4; D might be TRBD1 (5 bases). V gave up 2 bases and J gave up 2 bases, with 10 bases separating them. CDR3 length equals 15 residues. CDR3 amino acids: CASSLLRETKNIQYF. The CDR3 bases are TGTGCCAGCAGTTTACTCAGGGAAACCAAAAACATTCAGTACTTC.

J is TRBJ1-1 and V is TRBV12-3 or TRBV12-4, with 9 bases lining up with TRBD1. The CDR3 is 16 residues long. J gave up 3 bases and V 5 bases, and 10 bases lay outside the gene matches. CDR3 sequence: CASSIWTGDRDTEAFF. DNA of the CDR3: TGTGCCAGCAGTATCTGGACAGGGGATAGGGACACTGAAGCTTTCTTT.

The rearrangement joins TRBV10-3 to TRBJ1-2, with TRBD1 as a possible D gene (5 bases). This CDR3 contains 13 residues. V lost 2 bases and J 4 bases, leaving 8 bases between the germline ends. Germline V gives CDR1 ENHRY, CDR2 SYGVKD. CDR3 bases: TGTGCCATCAGTGAGGACAGTATCTATGGCTACACCTTC. Its protein product is CAISEDSIYGYTF.

The sample holds many counts of this clonotype. V is TRBV12-3 or TRBV12-4 and J is TRBJ2-2; a weak D match, TRBD1 (6 bases). V lost 6 bases and J lost 6, with 8 bases in between. The CDR3 runs 12 residues. The DNA of the CDR3 is TGTGCCAGCAGCTCAGGGGCCGGGGAGCTGTTTTTT. Translated, it gives CASSSGAGELFF.

The chain recombines TRBV2 with TRBJ1-1; D gene ambiguous. The V end was cut by 6 bases, the J end by 4 bases, with 15 bases between. Germline assignment: CDR1 SNHLY and CDR2 FYNNEI. The CDR3 totals 14 residues. The DNA of the CDR3 is TGTGCCAGCAGCGCCGGGCCCAGTATCACTGAAGCTTTCTTT. Translated, it gives CASSAGPSITEAFF.

This clonotype was seen ten or more times. This rearrangement joins TRBV28 to TRBJ2-2; 8 bases fit TRBD1. The V gene end was trimmed by 6 bases and the J gene end by 5 bases; junction bases not matched to a gene: 2. CDR1 is MDHEN and CDR2 is SYDVKM in the germline V gene. CDR3 length: 13 amino acids. The chain's CDR3 is CASRTGGTGELFF. For the CDR3, the DNA is TGTGCCAGCAGAACAGGGGGAACCGGGGAGCTGTTTTTT.

The table lists this clonotype with many counts. V usage is TRBV7-3 and J usage is TRBJ1-1, with no clear D. The CDR3 runs to 13 residues. Trimming took off 5 bases at V and 0 bases at J, with 7 bases between the two ends. Germline V CDR1 and CDR2: SGHTA, FQGTGA. The CDR3 here is CASSTYLNTEAFF. In DNA form, the CDR3 reads TGTGCCAGCAGCACGTACCTGAACACTGAAGCTTTCTTT.